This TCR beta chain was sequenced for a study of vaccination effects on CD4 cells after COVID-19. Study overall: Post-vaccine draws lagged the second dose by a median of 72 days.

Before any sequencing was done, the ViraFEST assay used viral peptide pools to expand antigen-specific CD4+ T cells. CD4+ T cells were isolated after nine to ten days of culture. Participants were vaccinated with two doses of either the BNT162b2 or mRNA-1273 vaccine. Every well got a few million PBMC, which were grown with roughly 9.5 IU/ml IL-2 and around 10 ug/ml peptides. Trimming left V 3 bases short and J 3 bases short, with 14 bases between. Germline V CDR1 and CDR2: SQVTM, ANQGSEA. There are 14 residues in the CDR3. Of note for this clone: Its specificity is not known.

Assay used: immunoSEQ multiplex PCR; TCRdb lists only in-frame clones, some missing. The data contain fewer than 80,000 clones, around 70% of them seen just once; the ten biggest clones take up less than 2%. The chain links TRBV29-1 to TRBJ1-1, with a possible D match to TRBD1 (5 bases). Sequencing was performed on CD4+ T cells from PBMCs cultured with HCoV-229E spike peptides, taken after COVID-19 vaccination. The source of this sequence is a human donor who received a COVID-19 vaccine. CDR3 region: CSVDPTGTHTEAFF. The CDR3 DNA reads TGCAGCGTTGATCCGACCGGGACCCACACTGAAGCTTTCTTT.